This is a list of T cell receptor beta chains from one sample in a study of identical twins. Via MiXCR, TCRdb re-called the 5' RACE reads, giving one row per CDR3 protein. The sample carries 400,000 to 550,000 distinct CDR3 sequences, roughly an eighth recorded once. This sample was also put to use in a study of yellow fever vaccine responses in identical twins.

Sequencing was carried out using CD4+ T cells sorted from blood. All receptors derive from a woman aged 18 to 35 in good health. The CDR3 runs from the conserved cysteine through the conserved F or W. The D gene is left open where the match is weak. Clone size, where shown, is once, few, many, or a class for clones that have expanded.

D,V,size,J,CDR3,DNA
TRBD1,TRBV11-3,few,TRBJ2-7,CASSPDRASSYEQYF,TGTGCCAGCAGCCCTGACAGGGCCAGCTCCTACGAGCAGTACTTC
-,TRBV12-3/TRBV12-4,few,TRBJ1-1,CASLGLRWTEAFF,TGTGCCAGCTTAGGGCTAAGGTGGACTGAAGCTTTCTTT
TRBD1,TRBV2,-,TRBJ1-5,CASSELREGQGGSRGLNQPQHF,TGTGCCAGCAGTGAACTACGGGAGGGACAGGGAGGCAGCAGGGGTCTCAATCAGCCCCAGCATTTT
TRBD1,TRBV25-1,-,TRBJ2-2,CASGGASSGQDTGELFF,TGTGCCAGCGGTGGGGCCAGCAGCGGACAGGACACCGGGGAGCTGTTTTTT
-,TRBV11-2,many,TRBJ2-7,CASRYKPEDSYEQYF,TGTGCCAGCAGGTATAAGCCGGAAGACTCCTACGAGCAGTACTTC
-,TRBV7-2,few,TRBJ2-3,CASSAGNTDTQYF,TGTGCCAGCAGCGCCGGAAACACAGATACGCAGTATTTT
TRBD2,TRBV6-2/TRBV6-3,-,TRBJ2-1,CASSYSSGRSSYNEQFF,TGTGCCAGCAGTTATAGTAGCGGGAGAAGCTCCTACAATGAGCAGTTCTTC
-,TRBV11-2,-,TRBJ2-2,CASSSDGVTGELFF,TGTGCCAGCAGTTCGGACGGCGTCACCGGGGAGCTGTTTTTT
-,TRBV7-2,few,TRBJ1-1,CASRPKFGDGNTEAFF,TGTGCCAGCAGACCGAAGTTTGGGGACGGGAACACTGAAGCTTTCTTT
-,TRBV20-1,few,TRBJ2-3,CSARGDTDTQYF,TGCAGTGCTAGAGGTGACACAGATACGCAGTATTTT
-,TRBV4-3,many,TRBJ2-1,CASSPQLGGIREQFF,TGCGCCAGCAGCCCACAGTTAGGGGGAATAAGAGAGCAGTTCTTC
-,TRBV12-3/TRBV12-4,-,TRBJ2-7,CATRGVGTYEQYF,TGTGCCACCAGGGGCGTGGGTACCTACGAGCAGTACTTC